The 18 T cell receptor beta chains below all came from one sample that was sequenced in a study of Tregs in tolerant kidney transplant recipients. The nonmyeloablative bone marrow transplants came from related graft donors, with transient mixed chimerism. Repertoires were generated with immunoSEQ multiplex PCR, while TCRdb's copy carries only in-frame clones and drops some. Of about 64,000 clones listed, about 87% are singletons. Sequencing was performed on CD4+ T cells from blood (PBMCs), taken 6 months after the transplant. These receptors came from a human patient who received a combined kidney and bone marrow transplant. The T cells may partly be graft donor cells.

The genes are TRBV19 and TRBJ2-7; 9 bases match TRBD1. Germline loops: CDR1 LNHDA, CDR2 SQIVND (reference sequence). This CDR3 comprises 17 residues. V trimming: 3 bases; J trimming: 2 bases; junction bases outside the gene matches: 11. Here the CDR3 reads CASSIFRPGTGTYEQYF. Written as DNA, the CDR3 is TGTGCCAGTAGTATTTTTAGACCCGGGACAGGGACCTACGAGCAGTACTTC.

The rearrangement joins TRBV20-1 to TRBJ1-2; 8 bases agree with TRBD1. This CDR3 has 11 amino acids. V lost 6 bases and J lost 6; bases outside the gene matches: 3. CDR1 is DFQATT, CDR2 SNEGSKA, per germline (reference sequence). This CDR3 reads CSASRGHGYTF. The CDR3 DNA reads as TGCAGTGCAAGCAGGGGGCATGGCTACACCTTC.

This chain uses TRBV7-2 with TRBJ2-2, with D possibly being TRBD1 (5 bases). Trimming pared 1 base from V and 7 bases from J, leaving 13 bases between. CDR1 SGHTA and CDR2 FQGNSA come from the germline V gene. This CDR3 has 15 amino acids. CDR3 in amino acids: CASSLGSGSFGELFF. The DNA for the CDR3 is TGTGCCAGCAGCTTAGGGTCAGGGTCGTTCGGGGAGCTGTTTTTT.

The CDR3 loop is CASSEAAGGYGYTF. The DNA for the CDR3 is TGTGCCAGCAGTGAAGCCGCAGGGGGCTATGGCTACACCTTC. The rearrangement uses TRBV6-1 and TRBJ1-2; 7 bases map to TRBD1. Germline V gene sequence: CDR1 MNHNS, CDR2 SASEGT. Trimming removed 0 bases from V and 4 bases from J; junction bases left unmatched: 2. The CDR3 spans 14 residues.

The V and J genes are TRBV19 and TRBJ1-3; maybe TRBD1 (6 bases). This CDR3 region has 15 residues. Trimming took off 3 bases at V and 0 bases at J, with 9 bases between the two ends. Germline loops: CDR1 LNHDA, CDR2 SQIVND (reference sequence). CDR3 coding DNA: TGTGCCAGTAGTATTACAGGGAGCTCTGGAAACACCATATATTTT. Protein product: CASSITGSSGNTIYF.

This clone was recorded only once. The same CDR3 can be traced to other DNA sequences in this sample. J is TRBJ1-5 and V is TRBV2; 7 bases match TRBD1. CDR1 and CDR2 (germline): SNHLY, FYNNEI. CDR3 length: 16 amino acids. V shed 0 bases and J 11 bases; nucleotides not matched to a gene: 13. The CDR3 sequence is CASSEAGTAAVRTQHF. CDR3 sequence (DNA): TGTGCCAGCAGTGAAGCCGGGACAGCAGCAGTAAGGACCCAGCATTTT.

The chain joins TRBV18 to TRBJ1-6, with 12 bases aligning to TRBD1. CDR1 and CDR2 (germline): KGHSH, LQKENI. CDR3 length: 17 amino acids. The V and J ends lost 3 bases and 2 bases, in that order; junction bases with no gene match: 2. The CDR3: CASSPGDRGPYNSPLHF. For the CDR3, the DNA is TGTGCCAGCTCACCGGGGGACAGGGGGCCCTATAATTCACCCCTCCACTTT.

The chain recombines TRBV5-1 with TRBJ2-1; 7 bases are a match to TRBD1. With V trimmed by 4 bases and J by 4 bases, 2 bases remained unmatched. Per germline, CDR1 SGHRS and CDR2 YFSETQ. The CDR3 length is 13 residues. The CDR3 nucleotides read TGCGCCAGCAGCCCGGACAGGTACAATGAGCAGTTCTTC. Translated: CASSPDRYNEQFF.

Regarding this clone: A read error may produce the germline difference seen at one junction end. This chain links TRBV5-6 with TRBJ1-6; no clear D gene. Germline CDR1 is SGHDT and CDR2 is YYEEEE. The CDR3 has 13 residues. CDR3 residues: CASSLNYNSPLHF. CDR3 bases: TGTGCCAGCAGCTTGAACTATAATTCCCCCCTCCACTTT.

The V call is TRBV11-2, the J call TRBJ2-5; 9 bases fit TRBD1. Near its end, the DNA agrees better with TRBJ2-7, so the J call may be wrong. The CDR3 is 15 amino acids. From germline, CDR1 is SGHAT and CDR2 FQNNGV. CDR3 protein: CASSLDRQGVNEQYF. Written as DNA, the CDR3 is TGTGCCAGCAGCTTAGATCGACAGGGGGTCAACGAGCAGTACTTC.

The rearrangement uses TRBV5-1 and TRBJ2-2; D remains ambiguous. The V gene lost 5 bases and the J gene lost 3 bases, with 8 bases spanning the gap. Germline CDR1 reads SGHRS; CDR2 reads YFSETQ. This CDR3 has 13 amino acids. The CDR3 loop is CASSGQDTGELFF. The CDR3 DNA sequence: TGCGCCAGCAGTGGGCAGGACACCGGGGAGCTGTTTTTT.

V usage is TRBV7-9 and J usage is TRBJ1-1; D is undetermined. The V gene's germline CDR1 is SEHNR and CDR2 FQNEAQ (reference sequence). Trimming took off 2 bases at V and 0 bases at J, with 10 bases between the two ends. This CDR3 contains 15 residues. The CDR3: CASSLPPPMNTEAFF. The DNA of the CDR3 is TGTGCCAGCAGCTTACCGCCTCCTATGAACACTGAAGCTTTCTTT.

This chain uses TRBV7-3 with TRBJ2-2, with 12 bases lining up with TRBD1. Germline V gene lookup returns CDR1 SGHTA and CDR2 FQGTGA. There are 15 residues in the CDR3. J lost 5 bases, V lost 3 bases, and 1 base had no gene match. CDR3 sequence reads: CASSLGQGATGELFF. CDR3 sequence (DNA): TGTGCCAGCAGCTTGGGACAGGGGGCGACCGGGGAGCTGTTTTTT.

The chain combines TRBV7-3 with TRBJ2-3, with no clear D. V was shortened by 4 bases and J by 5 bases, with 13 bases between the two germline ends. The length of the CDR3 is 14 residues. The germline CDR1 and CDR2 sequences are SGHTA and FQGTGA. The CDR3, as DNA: TGTGCCAGCAGCTCGTCGACTCGAGGAGATACGCAGTATTTT. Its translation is CASSSSTRGDTQYF.

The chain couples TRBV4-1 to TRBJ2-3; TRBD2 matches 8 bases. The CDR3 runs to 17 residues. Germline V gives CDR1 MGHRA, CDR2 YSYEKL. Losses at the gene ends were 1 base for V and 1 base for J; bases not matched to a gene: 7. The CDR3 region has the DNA TGCGCCAGCAGCCAAGTAATGGCGGGAGGTGGCACAGATACGCAGTATTTT. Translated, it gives CASSQVMAGGGTDTQYF.

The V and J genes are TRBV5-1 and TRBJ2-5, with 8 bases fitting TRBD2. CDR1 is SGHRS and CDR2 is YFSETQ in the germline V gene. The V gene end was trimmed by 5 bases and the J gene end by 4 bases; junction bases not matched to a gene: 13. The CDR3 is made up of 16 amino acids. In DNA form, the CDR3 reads TGCGCCAGCAGACTACCCTCGGGGGGGCGCTCAGAGACCCAGTACTTC. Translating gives CASRLPSGGRSETQYF.

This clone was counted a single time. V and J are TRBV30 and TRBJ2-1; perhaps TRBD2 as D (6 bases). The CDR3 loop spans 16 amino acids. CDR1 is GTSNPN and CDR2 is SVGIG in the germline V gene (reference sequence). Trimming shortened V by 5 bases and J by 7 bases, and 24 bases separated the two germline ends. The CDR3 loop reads CAWVWRERAWGNEQFF. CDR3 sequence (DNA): TGTGCCTGGGTGTGGAGGGAGAGGGCATGGGGAAATGAGCAGTTCTTC. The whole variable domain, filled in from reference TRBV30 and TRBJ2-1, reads SQTIHQWPATLVQPVGSPLSLECTVEGTSNPNLYWYRQAAGRGLQLLFYSVGIGQISSEVPQNLSASRPQDRQFILSSKKLLLSDSGFYLCAWVWRERAWGNEQFFGPGTRLTVL.

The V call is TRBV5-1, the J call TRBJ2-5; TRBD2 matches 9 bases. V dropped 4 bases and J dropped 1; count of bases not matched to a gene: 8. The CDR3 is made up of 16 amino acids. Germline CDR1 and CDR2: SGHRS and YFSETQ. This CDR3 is CASSPGTSGPQETQYF. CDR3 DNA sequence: TGCGCCAGCAGCCCGGGAACTAGCGGGCCCCAAGAGACCCAGTACTTC.